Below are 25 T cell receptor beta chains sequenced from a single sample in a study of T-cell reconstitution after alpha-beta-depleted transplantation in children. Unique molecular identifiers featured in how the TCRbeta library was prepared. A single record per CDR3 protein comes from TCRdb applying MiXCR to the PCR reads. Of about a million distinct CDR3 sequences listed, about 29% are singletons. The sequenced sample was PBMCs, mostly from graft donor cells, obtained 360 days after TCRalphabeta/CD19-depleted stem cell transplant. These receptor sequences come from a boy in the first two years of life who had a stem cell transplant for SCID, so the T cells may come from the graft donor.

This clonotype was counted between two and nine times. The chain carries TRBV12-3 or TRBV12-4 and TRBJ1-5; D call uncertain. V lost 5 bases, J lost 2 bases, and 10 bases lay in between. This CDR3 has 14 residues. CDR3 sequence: CASSPDGGNQPQHF. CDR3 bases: TGTGCCAGCAGTCCCGATGGAGGCAATCAGCCCCAGCATTTT.

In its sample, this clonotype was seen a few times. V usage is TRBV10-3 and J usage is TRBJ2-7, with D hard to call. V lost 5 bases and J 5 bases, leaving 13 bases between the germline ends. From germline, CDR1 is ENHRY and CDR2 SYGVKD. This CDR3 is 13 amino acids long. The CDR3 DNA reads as TGTGCCATCAGTAAGACTCCCCAGGACGAGCAGTACTTC. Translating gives CAISKTPQDEQYF.

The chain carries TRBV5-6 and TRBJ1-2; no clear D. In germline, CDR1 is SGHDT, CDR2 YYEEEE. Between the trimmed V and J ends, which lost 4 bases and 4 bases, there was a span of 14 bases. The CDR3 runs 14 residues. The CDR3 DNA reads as TGTGCCAGCAGCGGCGATTGGGTTGGCTATGGCTACACCTTC. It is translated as CASSGDWVGYGYTF.

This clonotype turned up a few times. CDR3 in DNA: TGCGCCAGCAGCTTTCAAGAGCGGCGTCGGGATACGCAGTATTTT. This translates into CASSFQERRRDTQYF. The rearrangement joins TRBV5-1 to TRBJ2-3; D perhaps matches TRBD2 (5 bases). CDR1 and CDR2 from the germline V gene are SGHRS and YFSETQ. The CDR3 length is 15 residues. V shed 2 bases and J shed 6 bases, with 16 bases lying between them.

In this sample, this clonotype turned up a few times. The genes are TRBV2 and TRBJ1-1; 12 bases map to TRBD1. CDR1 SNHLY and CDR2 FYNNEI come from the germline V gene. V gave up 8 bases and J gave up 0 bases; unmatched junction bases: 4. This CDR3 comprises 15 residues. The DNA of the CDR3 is TGTGCCAGCGAAGGGACAGGGGGCATGAACACTGAAGCTTTCTTT. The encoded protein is CASEGTGGMNTEAFF.

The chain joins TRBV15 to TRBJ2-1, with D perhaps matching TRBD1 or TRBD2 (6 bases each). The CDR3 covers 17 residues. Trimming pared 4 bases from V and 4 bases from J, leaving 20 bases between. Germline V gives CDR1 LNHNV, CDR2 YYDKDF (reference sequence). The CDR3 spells CATSKNLWGARYNEQFF. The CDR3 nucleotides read TGTGCCACCAGCAAAAATTTGTGGGGGGCGAGATACAATGAGCAGTTCTTC.

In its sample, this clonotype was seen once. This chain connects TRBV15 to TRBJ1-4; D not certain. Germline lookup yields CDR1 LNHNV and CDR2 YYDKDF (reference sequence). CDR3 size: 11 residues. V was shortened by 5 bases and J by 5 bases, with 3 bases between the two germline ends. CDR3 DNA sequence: TGTGCCACCAGCTACAATGAAAAACTGTTTTTT. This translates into CATSYNEKLFF.

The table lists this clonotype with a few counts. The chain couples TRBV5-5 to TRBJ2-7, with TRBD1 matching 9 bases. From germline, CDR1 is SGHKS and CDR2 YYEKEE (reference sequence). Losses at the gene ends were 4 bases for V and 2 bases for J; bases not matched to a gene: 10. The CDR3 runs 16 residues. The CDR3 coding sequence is TGTGCCAGCAGCCGATGGGGACAGGGACCTCCCTACGAGCAGTACTTC. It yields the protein CASSRWGQGPPYEQYF.

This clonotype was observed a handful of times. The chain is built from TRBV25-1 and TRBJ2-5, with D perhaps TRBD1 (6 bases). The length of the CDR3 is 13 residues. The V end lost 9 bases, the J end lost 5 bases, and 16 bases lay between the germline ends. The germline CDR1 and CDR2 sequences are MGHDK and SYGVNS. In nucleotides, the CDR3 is TGTGCCAGTAGATACTCAGGGGTCGAGACCCAGTACTTC. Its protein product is CASRYSGVETQYF.

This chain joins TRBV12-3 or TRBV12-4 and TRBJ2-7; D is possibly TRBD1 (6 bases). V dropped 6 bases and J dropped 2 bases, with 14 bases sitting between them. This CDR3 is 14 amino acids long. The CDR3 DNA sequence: TGTGCCAGCAGAGGGGGTTTGGCGACCTACGAGCAGTACTTC. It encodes CASRGGLATYEQYF.

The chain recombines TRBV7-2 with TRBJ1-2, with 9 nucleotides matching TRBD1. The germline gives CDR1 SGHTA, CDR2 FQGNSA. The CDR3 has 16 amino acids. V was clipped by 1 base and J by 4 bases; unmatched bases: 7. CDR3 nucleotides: TGTGCCAGCAGCTTAGGCTCGGACAGGGGAGGCTATGGCTACACCTTC. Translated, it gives CASSLGSDRGGYGYTF.

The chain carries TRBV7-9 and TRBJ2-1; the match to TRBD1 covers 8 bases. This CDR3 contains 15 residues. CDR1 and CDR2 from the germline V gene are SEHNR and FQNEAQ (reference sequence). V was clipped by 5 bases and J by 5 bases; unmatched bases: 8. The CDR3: CASSLGQGRDNEQFF. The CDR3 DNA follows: TGTGCCAGCAGCCTCGGACAGGGTAGGGACAATGAGCAGTTCTTC.

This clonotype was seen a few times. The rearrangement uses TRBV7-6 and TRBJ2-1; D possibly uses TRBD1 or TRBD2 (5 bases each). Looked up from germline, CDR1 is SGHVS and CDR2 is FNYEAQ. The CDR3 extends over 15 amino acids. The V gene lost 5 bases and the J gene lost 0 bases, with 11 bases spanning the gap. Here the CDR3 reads CASSTGTYSYNEQFF. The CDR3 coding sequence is TGTGCCAGCAGCACCGGGACGTACTCCTACAATGAGCAGTTCTTC.

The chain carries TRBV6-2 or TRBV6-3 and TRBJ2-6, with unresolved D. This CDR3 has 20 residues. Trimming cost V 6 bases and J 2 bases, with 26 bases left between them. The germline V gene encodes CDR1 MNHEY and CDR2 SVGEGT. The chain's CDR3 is CASSLQEERTVLTGANVLTF. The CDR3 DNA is TGTGCCAGCAGCCTCCAGGAAGAGAGGACGGTCTTGACTGGGGCCAACGTCCTGACTTTC.

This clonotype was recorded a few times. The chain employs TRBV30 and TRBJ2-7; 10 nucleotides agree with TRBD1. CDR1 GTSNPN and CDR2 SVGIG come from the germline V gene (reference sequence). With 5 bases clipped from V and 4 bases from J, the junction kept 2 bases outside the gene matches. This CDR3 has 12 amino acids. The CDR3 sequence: CAWGTGAYEQYF. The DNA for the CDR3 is TGTGCCTGGGGGACAGGGGCTTACGAGCAGTACTTC.

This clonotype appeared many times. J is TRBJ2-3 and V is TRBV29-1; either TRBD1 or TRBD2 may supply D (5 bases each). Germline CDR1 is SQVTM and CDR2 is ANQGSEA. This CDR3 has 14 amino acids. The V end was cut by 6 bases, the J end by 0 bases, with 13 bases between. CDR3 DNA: TGCAGCGTGGCCGGGACCGCTAGCACAGATACGCAGTATTTT. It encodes CSVAGTASTDTQYF.

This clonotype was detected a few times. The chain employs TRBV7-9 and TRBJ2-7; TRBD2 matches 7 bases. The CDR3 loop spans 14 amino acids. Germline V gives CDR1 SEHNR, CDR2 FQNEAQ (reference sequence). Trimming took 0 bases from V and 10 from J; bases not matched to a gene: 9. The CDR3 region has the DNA TGTGCCAGCAGCTTAGCAATAGGGTCTAGCGGCCAGTACTTC. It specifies CASSLAIGSSGQYF. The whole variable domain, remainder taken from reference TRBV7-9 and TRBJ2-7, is DTGVSQNPRHKITKRGQNVTFRCDPISEHNRLYWYRQTLGQGPEFLTYFQNEAQLEKSRLLSDRFSAERPKGSFSTLEIQRTEQGDSAMYLCASSLAIGSSGQYFGPGTRLTVT.

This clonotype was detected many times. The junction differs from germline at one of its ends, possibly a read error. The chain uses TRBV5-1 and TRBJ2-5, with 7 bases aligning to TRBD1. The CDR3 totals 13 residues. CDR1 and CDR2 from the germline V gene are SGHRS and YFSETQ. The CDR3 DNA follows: TGTGCCAGCAGTCGAACAGGGGTAGAGACCCAGTACTTC. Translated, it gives CASSRTGVETQYF.

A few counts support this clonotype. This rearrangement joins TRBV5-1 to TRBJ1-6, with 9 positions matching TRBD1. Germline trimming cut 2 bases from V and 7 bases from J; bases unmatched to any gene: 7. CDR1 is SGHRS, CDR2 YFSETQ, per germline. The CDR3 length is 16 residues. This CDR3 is CASSLQGAGQNSPLHF. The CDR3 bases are TGCGCCAGCAGCTTACAGGGGGCCGGTCAGAATTCACCCCTCCACTTT.

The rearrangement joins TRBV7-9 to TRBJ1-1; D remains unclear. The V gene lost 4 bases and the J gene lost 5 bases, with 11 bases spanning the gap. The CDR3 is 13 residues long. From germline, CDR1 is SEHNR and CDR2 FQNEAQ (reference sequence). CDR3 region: CASSSPLGTEAFF. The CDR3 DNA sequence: TGTGCCAGCAGCTCCCCGTTGGGGACTGAAGCTTTCTTT.

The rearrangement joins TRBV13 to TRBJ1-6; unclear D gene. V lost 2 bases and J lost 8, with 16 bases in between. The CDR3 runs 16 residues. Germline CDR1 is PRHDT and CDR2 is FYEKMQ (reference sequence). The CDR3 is CASSLMLEGYHSPLHF. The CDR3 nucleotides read TGTGCCAGCAGCTTAATGCTGGAAGGGTACCATTCACCCCTCCACTTT.

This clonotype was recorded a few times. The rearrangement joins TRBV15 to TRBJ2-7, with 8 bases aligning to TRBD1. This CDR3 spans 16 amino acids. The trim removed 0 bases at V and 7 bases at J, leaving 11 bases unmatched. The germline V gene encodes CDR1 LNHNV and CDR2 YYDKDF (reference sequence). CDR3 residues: CATSRDQRQGAWEQYF. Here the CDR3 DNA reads TGTGCCACCAGCAGAGATCAGAGGCAGGGGGCCTGGGAGCAGTACTTC.

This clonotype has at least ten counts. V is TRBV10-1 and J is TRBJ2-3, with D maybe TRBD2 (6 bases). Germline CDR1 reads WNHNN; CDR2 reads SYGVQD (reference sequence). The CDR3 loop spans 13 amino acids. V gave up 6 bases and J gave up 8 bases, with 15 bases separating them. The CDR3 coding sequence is TGCGCCAGCAGGGAGGGAGGAACCGGTACGCAGTATTTT. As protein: CASREGGTGTQYF.

DNA for the CDR3: TGTGCCAGCAGCGCCGCCTTACTAGCGGGAAGTTACAATGAGCAGTTCTTC. Encoded protein: CASSAALLAGSYNEQFF. The chain links TRBV9 to TRBJ2-1; the match to TRBD2 covers 10 bases. Germline lookup yields CDR1 SGDLS and CDR2 YYNGEE. V dropped 3 bases and J dropped 4; count of bases not matched to a gene: 10. The CDR3 runs to 17 residues.

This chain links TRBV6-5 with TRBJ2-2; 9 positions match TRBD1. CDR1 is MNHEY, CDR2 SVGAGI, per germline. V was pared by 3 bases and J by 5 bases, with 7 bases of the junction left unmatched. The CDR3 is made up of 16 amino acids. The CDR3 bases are TGTGCCAGCAGTTATACCCGACAGGGGGGAACCGGGGAGCTGTTTTTT. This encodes CASSYTRQGGTGELFF.